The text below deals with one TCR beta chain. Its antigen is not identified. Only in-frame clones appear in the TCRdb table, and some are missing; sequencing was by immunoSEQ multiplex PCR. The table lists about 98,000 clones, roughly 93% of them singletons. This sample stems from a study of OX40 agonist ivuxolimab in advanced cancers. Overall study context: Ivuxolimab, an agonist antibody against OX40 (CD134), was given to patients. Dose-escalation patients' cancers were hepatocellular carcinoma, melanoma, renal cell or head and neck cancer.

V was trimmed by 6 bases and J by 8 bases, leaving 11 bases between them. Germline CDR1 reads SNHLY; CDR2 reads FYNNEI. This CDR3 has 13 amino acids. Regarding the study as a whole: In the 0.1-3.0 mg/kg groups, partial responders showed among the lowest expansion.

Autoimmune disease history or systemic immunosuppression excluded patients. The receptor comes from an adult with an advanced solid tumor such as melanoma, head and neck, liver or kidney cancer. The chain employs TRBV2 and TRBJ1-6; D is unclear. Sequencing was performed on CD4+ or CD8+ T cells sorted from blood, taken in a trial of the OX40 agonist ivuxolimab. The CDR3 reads CASRRIEDSPLHF. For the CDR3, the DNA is TGTGCCAGCAGGAGGATAGAGGATTCACCCCTCCACTTT.